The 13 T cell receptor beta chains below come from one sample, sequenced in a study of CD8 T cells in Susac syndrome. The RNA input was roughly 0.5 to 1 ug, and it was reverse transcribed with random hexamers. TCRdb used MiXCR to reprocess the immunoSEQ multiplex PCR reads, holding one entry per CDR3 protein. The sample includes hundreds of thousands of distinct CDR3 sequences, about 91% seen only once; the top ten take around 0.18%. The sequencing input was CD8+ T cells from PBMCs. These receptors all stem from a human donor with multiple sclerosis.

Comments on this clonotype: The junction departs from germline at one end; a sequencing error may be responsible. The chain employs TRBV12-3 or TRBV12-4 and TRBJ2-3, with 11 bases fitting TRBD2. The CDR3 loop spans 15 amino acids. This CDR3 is CASSLAGGFTDTQYF. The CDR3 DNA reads TGTGCCAGCAGTCTAGCGGGGGGATTCACAGATACGCAGTATTTT.

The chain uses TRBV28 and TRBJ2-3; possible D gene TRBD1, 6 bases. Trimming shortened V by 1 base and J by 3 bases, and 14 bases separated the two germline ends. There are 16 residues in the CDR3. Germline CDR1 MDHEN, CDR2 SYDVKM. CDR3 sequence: CASSLSGQGLTDTQYF. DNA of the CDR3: TGTGCCAGCAGTTTATCAGGCCAGGGGTTAACAGATACGCAGTATTTT.

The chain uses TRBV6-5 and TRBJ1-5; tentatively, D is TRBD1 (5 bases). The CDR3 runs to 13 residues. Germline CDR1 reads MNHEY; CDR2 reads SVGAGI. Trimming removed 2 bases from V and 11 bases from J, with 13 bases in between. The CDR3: CASSYGSRGAQHF. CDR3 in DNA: TGTGCCAGCAGTTACGGGTCCCGAGGGGCCCAGCATTTT.

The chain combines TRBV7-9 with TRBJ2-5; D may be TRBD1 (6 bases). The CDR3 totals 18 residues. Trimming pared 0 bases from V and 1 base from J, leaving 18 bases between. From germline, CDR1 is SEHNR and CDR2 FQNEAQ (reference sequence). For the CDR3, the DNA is TGTGCCAGCAGCTTAGCGCGAGGACAGAGTAGGTCCCAAGAGACCCAGTACTTC. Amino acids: CASSLARGQSRSQETQYF.

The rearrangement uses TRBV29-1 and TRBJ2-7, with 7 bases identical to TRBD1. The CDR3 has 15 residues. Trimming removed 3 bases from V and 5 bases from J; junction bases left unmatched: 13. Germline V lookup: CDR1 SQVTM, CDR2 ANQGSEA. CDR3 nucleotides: TGCAGCGTTGAGACTCTCCGGGACAGAGTCAACGAGCAGTACTTC. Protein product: CSVETLRDRVNEQYF.

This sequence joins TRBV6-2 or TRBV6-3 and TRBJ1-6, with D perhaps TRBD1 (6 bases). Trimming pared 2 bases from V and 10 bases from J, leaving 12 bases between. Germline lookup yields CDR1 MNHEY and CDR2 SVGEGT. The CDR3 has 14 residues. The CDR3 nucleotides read TGTGCCAGCAGTTACGAGGGGGAGCAATCACCCCTCCACTTT. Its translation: CASSYEGEQSPLHF.

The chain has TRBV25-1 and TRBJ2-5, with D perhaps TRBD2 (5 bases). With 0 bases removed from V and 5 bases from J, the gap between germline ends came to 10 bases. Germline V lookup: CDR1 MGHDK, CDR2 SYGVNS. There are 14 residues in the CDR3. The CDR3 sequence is CASSEYVGSETQYF. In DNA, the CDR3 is TGTGCCAGCAGTGAATATGTAGGGAGCGAGACCCAGTACTTC.

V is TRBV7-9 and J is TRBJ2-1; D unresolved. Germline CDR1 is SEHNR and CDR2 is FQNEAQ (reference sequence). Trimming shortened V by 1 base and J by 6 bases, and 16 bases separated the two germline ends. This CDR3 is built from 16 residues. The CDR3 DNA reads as TGTGCCAGCAGCTTAGGCCTAGTGATGGCCCGCAATGAGCAGTTCTTC. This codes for CASSLGLVMARNEQFF.

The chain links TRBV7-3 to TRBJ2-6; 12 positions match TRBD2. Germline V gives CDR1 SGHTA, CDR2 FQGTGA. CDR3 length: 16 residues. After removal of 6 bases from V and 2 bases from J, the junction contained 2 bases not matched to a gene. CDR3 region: CASSRTSGTGANVLTF. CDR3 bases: TGTGCCAGCAGTCGGACTAGCGGGACTGGGGCCAACGTCCTGACTTTC. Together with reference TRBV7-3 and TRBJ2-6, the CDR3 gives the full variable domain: GAGVSQTPSNKVTEKGKYVELRCDPISGHTALYWYRQSLGQGPEFLIYFQGTGAADDSGLPNDRFFAVRPEGSVSTLKIQRTERGDSAVYLCASSRTSGTGANVLTFGAGSRLTVL.

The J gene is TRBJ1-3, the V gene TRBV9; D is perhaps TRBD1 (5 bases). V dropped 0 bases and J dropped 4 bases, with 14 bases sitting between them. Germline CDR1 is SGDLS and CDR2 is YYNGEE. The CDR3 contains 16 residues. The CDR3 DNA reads TGTGCCAGCAGCGTAGCCACCGAAGGGGTGGGAAACACCATATATTTT. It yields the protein CASSVATEGVGNTIYF.

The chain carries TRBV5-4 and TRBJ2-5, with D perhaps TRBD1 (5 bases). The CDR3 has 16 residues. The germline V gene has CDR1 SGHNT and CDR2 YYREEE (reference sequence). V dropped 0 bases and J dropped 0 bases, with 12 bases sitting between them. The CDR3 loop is CASSLVDRKYQETQYF. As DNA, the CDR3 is TGTGCCAGCAGCTTGGTTGACAGAAAGTACCAAGAGACCCAGTACTTC.

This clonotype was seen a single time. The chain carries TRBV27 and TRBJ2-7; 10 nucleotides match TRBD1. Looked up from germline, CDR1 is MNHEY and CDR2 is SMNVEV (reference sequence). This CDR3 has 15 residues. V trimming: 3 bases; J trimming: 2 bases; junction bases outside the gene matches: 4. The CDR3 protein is CASSFDRGPTYEQYF. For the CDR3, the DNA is TGTGCCAGCAGTTTTGACAGGGGGCCCACCTACGAGCAGTACTTC.

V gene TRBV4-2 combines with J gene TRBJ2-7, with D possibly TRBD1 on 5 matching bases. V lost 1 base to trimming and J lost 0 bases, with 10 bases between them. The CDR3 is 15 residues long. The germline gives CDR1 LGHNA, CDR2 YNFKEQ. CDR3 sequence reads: CASSQADTSSYEQYF. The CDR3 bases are TGTGCCAGCAGCCAAGCGGACACCAGCTCCTACGAGCAGTACTTC.